The clone carrying this T cell receptor (beta chain) was counted between two and nine times. These data originate in a study of long-term antiretroviral therapy in people with HIV. Survey-level resolution applied to immunoSEQ assay v3.0. For each individual sample, sequencing targeted roughly 40,000-50,000 T-cell genomes. The repertoire was sequenced with immunoSEQ multiplex PCR; TCRdb's copy has only in-frame clones and lacks some. The sample includes some 17,000 clones, around four fifths of them seen just once. V was clipped by 4 bases and J by 0 bases, with 11 bases between them. CDR3 length: 15 amino acids. Germline V lookup: CDR1 SGDLS, CDR2 YYNGEE.

The chain employs TRBV9 and TRBJ2-1, with D maybe TRBD1 (5 bases). Specimen: unsorted PBMCs, collected roughly 2.1 years before starting antiretroviral therapy. The TCR comes from a man aged 25 to 45 with HIV. DNA for the CDR3: TGTGCCAGCAGCCCCCTAGACAGCTCCTACAATGAGCAGTTCTTC. Amino acids: CASSPLDSSYNEQFF.